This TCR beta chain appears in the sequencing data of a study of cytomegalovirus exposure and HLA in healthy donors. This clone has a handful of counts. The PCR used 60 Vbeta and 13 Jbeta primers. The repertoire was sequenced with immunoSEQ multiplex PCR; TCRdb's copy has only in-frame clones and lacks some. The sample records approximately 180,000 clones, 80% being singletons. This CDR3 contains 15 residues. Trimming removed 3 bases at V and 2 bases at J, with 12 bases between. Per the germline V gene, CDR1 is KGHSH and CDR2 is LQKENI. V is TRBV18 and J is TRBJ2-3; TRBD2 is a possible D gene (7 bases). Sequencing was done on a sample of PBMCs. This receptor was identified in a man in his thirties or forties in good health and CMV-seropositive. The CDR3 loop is CASSPRGHLTDTQYF. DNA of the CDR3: TGTGCCAGCTCACCGCGGGGGCACCTCACAGATACGCAGTATTTT. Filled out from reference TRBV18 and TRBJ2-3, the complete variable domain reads NAGVMQNPRHLVRRRGQEARLRCSPMKGHSHVYWYRQLPEEGLKFMVYLQKENIIDESGMPKERFSAEFPKEGPSILRIQQVVRGDSAAYFCASSPRGHLTDTQYFGPGTRLTVL.